Below, 21 T cell receptor beta chains from the same sample are listed, as sequenced in a study of identical twins. One entry per CDR3 protein results from TCRdb running MiXCR on the 5' RACE reads. The top ten hold less than 15% of the sample, which has some 790,000 distinct CDR3 sequences, about 20% seen once. The same specimen was also included in a second study, on T cells expressing NK-cell markers.

Sequencing used PBMCs. The receptors stem from a woman in her late teens or twenties in good health.

This clonotype was observed many times. J is TRBJ2-1 and V is TRBV7-9; D might be TRBD1 (6 bases). V lost 5 bases to trimming and J lost 0 bases, with 17 bases between them. This CDR3 is 17 amino acids long. Germline values: CDR1 SEHNR, CDR2 FQNEAQ (reference sequence). Here the CDR3 reads CASSHKQGIGSYNEQFF. The DNA of the CDR3 is TGTGCCAGCAGCCACAAACAGGGTATAGGCTCCTACAATGAGCAGTTCTTC.

The rearrangement joins TRBV15 to TRBJ2-3; D is possibly TRBD2 (6 bases). With 0 bases removed from V and 4 bases from J, the gap between germline ends came to 8 bases. Germline CDR1 is LNHNV and CDR2 is YYDKDF (reference sequence). This CDR3 is built from 14 residues. The DNA of the CDR3 is TGTGCCACCAGCAGAGATCCGGGGGCAGATACGCAGTATTTT. This gives the protein CATSRDPGADTQYF. The full variable domain, rest sourced from reference TRBV15 and TRBJ2-3, is DAMVIQNPRYQVTQFGKPVTLSCSQTLNHNVMYWYQQKSSQAPKLLFHYYDKDFNNEADTPDNFQSRRPNTSFCFLDIRSPGLGDTAMYLCATSRDPGADTQYFGPGTRLTVL.

The chain carries TRBV5-1 and TRBJ1-3, with D possibly matching TRBD1 (6 bases). Germline V gives CDR1 SGHRS, CDR2 YFSETQ. The CDR3 contains 15 residues. V dropped 0 bases and J dropped 2 bases, with 9 bases sitting between them. The CDR3 region is CASSLGSGAGNTIYF. The CDR3 DNA sequence: TGCGCCAGCAGCTTGGGATCAGGGGCTGGAAACACCATATATTTT.

This clonotype was counted many times. The chain uses TRBV7-6 and TRBJ2-2, with D uncertain. The CDR3 is 12 amino acids. The V and J ends lost 8 bases and 3 bases respectively, with 7 bases between them. Germline CDR1 is SGHVS and CDR2 is FNYEAQ. The CDR3 DNA reads TGTGCCAGCCGAAGGGACACCGGGGAGCTGTTTTTT. This encodes CASRRDTGELFF.

This clonotype occurred a few times. CDR3 sequence: CASSLGGLPLEQFF. For the CDR3, the DNA is TGCGCCAGCAGCTTGGGAGGACTCCCTCTTGAGCAGTTCTTC. V and J are TRBV5-1 and TRBJ2-1; TRBD2 is a possible D gene (5 bases). Germline CDR1 is SGHRS and CDR2 is YFSETQ. CDR3 length equals 14 residues. Trimming cost V 0 bases and J 9 bases, with 13 bases left between them.

The chain is built from TRBV7-2 and TRBJ1-4; no clear D. Germline-derived CDR1 and CDR2 are SGHTA and FQGNSA. V lost 5 bases and J 8 bases, leaving 12 bases between the germline ends. This CDR3 comprises 13 residues. This CDR3 is CASSPRVNEKLFF. Written as DNA, the CDR3 is TGTGCCAGCAGCCCCCGGGTTAACGAAAAACTGTTTTTT.

In its sample, this clonotype was seen once. CDR3 sequence: CASSTGQLAFF. The CDR3 nucleotides are TGTGCCAGCAGTACCGGACAGTTGGCGTTCTTC. This chain links TRBV14 with TRBJ2-1, with D possibly matching TRBD1 (6 bases). The germline V gene has CDR1 SGHDN and CDR2 FVKESK. CDR3 length: 11 residues. The V gene lost 6 bases and the J gene lost 15 bases, with 15 bases spanning the gap.

This clonotype was detected ten times or more. J is TRBJ2-3 and V is TRBV6-2 or TRBV6-3, with 10 bases identical to TRBD2. The CDR3 has 15 residues. Trimming at V came to 6 bases and at J to 1 base, leaving 4 bases not matched to a gene. CDR1 and CDR2 (germline): MNHEY, SVGEGT. In DNA, the CDR3 is TGTGCCAGCAGCAGAGGGACTAGCGGCACAGATACGCAGTATTTT. Its protein product is CASSRGTSGTDTQYF.

The DNA of the CDR3 is TGTGCCAGCAGTTCCCTCAACTCTGGGGCCAACGTCCTGACTTTC. This sequence encodes CASSSLNSGANVLTF. The chain is built from TRBV27 and TRBJ2-6; D ambiguous. The CDR3 extends over 15 amino acids. Germline lookup yields CDR1 MNHEY and CDR2 SMNVEV (reference sequence). The germline V and J ends were trimmed by 4 bases and 0 bases, with 7 bases remaining between them. Full variable domain (remainder filled in from reference TRBV27 and TRBJ2-6): EAQVTQNPRYLITVTGKKLTVTCSQNMNHEYMSWYRQDPGLGLRQIYYSMNVEVTDKGDVPEGYKVSRKEKRNFPLILESPSPNQTSLYFCASSSLNSGANVLTFGAGSRLTVL.

The rearrangement links TRBV5-6 to TRBJ2-7; 10 positions agree with TRBD1. J gave up 0 bases and V 2 bases, and 5 bases lay outside the gene matches. Germline V gene sequence: CDR1 SGHDT, CDR2 YYEEEE. CDR3 length equals 16 residues. Here the CDR3 reads CASSLGTGVFSYEQYF. DNA for the CDR3: TGTGCCAGCAGCTTAGGGACAGGGGTGTTCTCCTACGAGCAGTACTTC.

The chain employs TRBV27 and TRBJ1-1; D is uncertain. Germline loops: CDR1 MNHEY, CDR2 SMNVEV (reference sequence). Trimming removed 3 bases at V and 7 bases at J, with 12 bases between. CDR3 length equals 13 residues. Here the CDR3 DNA reads TGTGCCAGCAGTTTCGCCGCAAGTTATGAAGCTTTCTTT. Protein: CASSFAASYEAFF.

This chain joins TRBV4-1 and TRBJ1-6; the match to TRBD1 covers 7 bases. In germline, CDR1 is MGHRA, CDR2 YSYEKL. Trimming at V came to 0 bases and at J to 0 bases, leaving 5 bases not matched to a gene. The CDR3 contains 18 residues. CDR3 region: CASSQDRDSSSYNSPLHF. Written as DNA, the CDR3 is TGCGCCAGCAGCCAAGATAGGGACAGCAGCTCCTATAATTCACCCCTCCACTTT.

This clonotype was counted between two and nine times. The rearrangement joins TRBV12-3 or TRBV12-4 to TRBJ1-6; 9 bases match TRBD1. Germline trimming cut 6 bases from V and 10 bases from J; bases unmatched to any gene: 7. This CDR3 has 14 residues. CDR3 DNA: TGTGCCAGCAGACCCGGACAGGGGAGATCACCCCTCCACTTT. Protein: CASRPGQGRSPLHF.

This clonotype occurred a few times. CDR3 coding DNA: TGTGCCATCAGTGAGAGTGGGGCCGCGAGGGCTTTCTTT. Its translation is CAISESGAARAFF. The rearrangement links TRBV10-3 to TRBJ1-1; tentatively, D is TRBD1 (5 bases). Trimming pared 2 bases from V and 11 bases from J, leaving 15 bases between. CDR1 is ENHRY and CDR2 is SYGVKD in the germline V gene. This CDR3 is built from 13 residues.

The rearrangement uses TRBV6-1 and TRBJ1-1, with D possibly being TRBD1 (5 bases). V was cut by 5 bases and J by 4 bases, with 17 bases left in between. Germline loops: CDR1 MNHNS, CDR2 SASEGT. There are 15 residues in the CDR3. CDR3 nucleotide sequence: TGTGCCAGCAGTCCCAAGGCCCCTGGGGGCACTGAAGCTTTCTTT. It is translated as CASSPKAPGGTEAFF.

This clonotype was recorded a few times. The V gene is TRBV20-1, the J gene TRBJ2-3, with D maybe TRBD2 (5 bases). The CDR3 consists of 12 residues. The V end lost 6 bases, the J end lost 4 bases, and 11 bases lay between the germline ends. Germline V gene data show CDR1 as DFQATT and CDR2 as SNEGSKA (reference sequence). The CDR3 here is CSAVLDSDTQYF. The CDR3 nucleotides read TGCAGTGCAGTACTAGATTCAGATACGCAGTATTTT.

The V and J genes are TRBV13 and TRBJ2-1; 9 bases map to TRBD2. V shed 1 base and J 7 bases; nucleotides not matched to a gene: 5. The CDR3 totals 15 residues. Germline CDR1 PRHDT, CDR2 FYEKMQ (reference sequence). The CDR3 sequence: CASSLAAGGPNEQFF. CDR3 DNA: TGTGCCAGCAGCTTAGCCGCGGGGGGGCCAAATGAGCAGTTCTTC.

This clonotype has more than one count but fewer than ten. The chain combines TRBV5-6 with TRBJ2-5, with D uncertain. The CDR3 contains 14 residues. Per the germline V gene, CDR1 is SGHDT and CDR2 is YYEEEE. The V gene lost 6 bases and the J gene lost 1 base, with 13 bases spanning the gap. The CDR3 here is CASIDRRPQETQYF. In nucleotides, the CDR3 is TGTGCCAGCATCGATAGGAGACCCCAAGAGACCCAGTACTTC.

This clonotype appeared a few times. V usage is TRBV21-1 and J usage is TRBJ1-4. TRBV21-1 counts as a pseudogene. This CDR3 spans 12 amino acids. CDR3 bases: TGTGCCATCAAATTACTGGAGGAAAAACTGTTTTTT. Its protein is CAIKLLEEKLFF.

A few counts support this clonotype. The V call is TRBV18, the J call TRBJ1-2; 10 nucleotides match TRBD1. J gave up 7 bases and V 3 bases, and 2 bases lay outside the gene matches. Per germline, CDR1 KGHSH and CDR2 LQKENI. The CDR3 covers 13 residues. DNA for the CDR3: TGTGCCAGCTCACCGCGGGACAGGGGTGGCTACACCTTC. Residues: CASSPRDRGGYTF.

The V and J genes are TRBV27 and TRBJ2-1, with 11 bases matching TRBD2. Looked up from germline, CDR1 is MNHEY and CDR2 is SMNVEV (reference sequence). The CDR3 totals 18 residues. V shed 5 bases and J 4 bases; nucleotides not matched to a gene: 13. Here the CDR3 DNA reads TGTGCCAGCAGTCCACGAACTTTAGCGGGAGGGCAGTACAATGAGCAGTTCTTC. It specifies CASSPRTLAGGQYNEQFF.